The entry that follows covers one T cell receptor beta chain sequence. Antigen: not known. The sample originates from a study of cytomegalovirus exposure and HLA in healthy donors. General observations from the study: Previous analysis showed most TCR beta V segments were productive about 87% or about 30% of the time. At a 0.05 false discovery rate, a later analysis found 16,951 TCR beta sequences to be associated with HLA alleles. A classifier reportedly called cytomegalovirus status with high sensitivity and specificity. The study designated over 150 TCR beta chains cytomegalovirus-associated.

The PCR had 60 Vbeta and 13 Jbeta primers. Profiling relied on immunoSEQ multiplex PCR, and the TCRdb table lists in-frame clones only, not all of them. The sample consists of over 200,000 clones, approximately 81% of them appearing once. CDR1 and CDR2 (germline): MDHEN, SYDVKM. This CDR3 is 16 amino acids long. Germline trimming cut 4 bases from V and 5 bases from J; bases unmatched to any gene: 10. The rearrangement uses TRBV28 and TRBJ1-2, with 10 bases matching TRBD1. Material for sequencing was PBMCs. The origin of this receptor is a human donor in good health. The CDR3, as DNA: TGTGCCAGCAGTTCCAATCCCCGGGACAGGGGTTATGGCTACACCTTC. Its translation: CASSSNPRDRGYGYTF.